This is a list of T cell receptor beta chains from one sample in a study of radiation and T cells in renal cell carcinoma. Assay used: immunoSEQ multiplex PCR; TCRdb lists only in-frame clones, some missing. The sample includes about 140,000 clones, 70% to 90% of them seen just once. This specimen consisted of blood, obtained from a patient whose treatment included radiotherapy and nephrectomy. These receptors came from a woman in her 50s with renal cell carcinoma. Both conserved end residues are part of each CDR3. The D gene is left open where the match is weak. Some rows mark clone size as missing; the rest say once, few, many or name a class of expanded clone.

V	J	D	size	CDR3	DNA
TRBV5-1	TRBJ2-1	TRBD1	NA	CASSFSTGTGSSSYNEQFF	TGCGCCAGCAGCTTCTCGACCGGGACAGGATCAAGCTCCTACAATGAGCAGTTCTTC
TRBV19	TRBJ2-7	NA	NA	CASSMSQNFYEQYF	TGTGCCAGTAGTATGTCACAGAACTTCTACGAGCAGTACTTC
TRBV6-6	TRBJ1-6	NA	NA	CASTSGLPMTPLHF	TGTGCCAGCACCTCAGGGTTACCTATGACACCCCTCCACTTT
TRBV7-9	TRBJ2-5	NA	NA	CASSLSAGLKETQYF	TGTGCCAGCAGCTTATCAGCGGGCTTGAAAGAGACCCAGTACTTC
TRBV9	TRBJ2-7	TRBD2	NA	CASSGVAGVAYEQYF	TGTGCCAGCAGCGGGGTAGCGGGAGTCGCCTACGAGCAGTACTTC
TRBV5-1	TRBJ1-2	TRBD1	NA	CASSADREGYTF	TGCGCCAGCAGCGCCGACAGGGAAGGCTACACCTTC
TRBV6-5	TRBJ1-5	TRBD1	NA	CASRGQGDQPQHF	TGTGCCAGCAGGGGACAGGGGGATCAGCCCCAGCATTTT
TRBV6-5	TRBJ2-3	NA	NA	CASSTEDTQYF	TGTGCCAGCAGCACCGAGGATACGCAGTATTTT
TRBV2	TRBJ2-1	NA	NA	CASMGGSDEQFF	TGTGCCAGCATGGGAGGTAGCGATGAGCAGTTCTTC
TRBV6-5	TRBJ1-2	NA	NA	CASSESGSKVGYTF	TGTGCCAGCAGTGAATCCGGGTCCAAAGTGGGCTACACCTTC
TRBV14	TRBJ2-7	NA	once	CASSPGSEQYF	TGTGCCAGCAGCCCCGGGAGCGAGCAGTACTTC
TRBV7-9	TRBJ1-3	TRBD1	NA	CASSRDSSGNTIYF	TGTGCCAGCAGCCGGGACAGCTCTGGAAACACCATATATTTT
TRBV9	TRBJ2-2	NA	NA	CASSVDPVNTGELFF	TGTGCCAGCAGCGTAGATCCAGTTAACACCGGGGAGCTGTTTTTT
TRBV6-1	TRBJ2-4	NA	NA	CASSERTVLAKNIQYF	TGTGCCAGCAGTGAAAGGACAGTTCTAGCCAAAAACATTCAGTACTTC
TRBV21-1	TRBJ2-7	NA	NA	CARAQGCYEQYF	TGTGCCAGGGCCCAGGGGTGCTACGAGCAGTACTTC
TRBV9	TRBJ1-2	NA	NA	CASSVASNMGYTF	TGTGCCAGCAGCGTAGCTTCTAATATGGGCTACACCTTC
TRBV4-1	TRBJ1-2	TRBD1	NA	CASSLSFGTDYGYTF	TGCGCCAGCAGCCTCTCATTTGGGACAGATTATGGCTACACCTTC
TRBV5-1	TRBJ1-5	NA	once	CASSLGASNQPQHF	TGCGCCAGCAGCTTGGGGGCAAGCAATCAGCCCCAGCATTTT
TRBV19	TRBJ2-3	TRBD2	NA	CASRSMGLAGVDTQYF	TGTGCCAGTAGATCTATGGGACTAGCGGGAGTTGATACGCAGTATTTT
TRBV2	TRBJ2-5	TRBD2	NA	CASSTLAGFQETQYF	TGTGCCAGCAGTACACTAGCGGGGTTCCAAGAGACCCAGTACTTC
TRBV5-6	TRBJ2-7	TRBD2	NA	CASSRLLAGSSYEQYF	TGTGCCAGCAGCCGCCTACTAGCGGGGAGCTCCTACGAGCAGTACTTC
TRBV27	TRBJ1-2	TRBD1	NA	CASSFLGTGEIYGYTF	TGTGCCAGCAGTTTCCTAGGGACAGGCGAAATCTATGGCTACACCTTC
TRBV6-5	TRBJ1-2	NA	NA	CASSYGVSNYGYTF	TGTGCCAGCAGTTACGGGGTCTCTAACTATGGCTACACCTTC
TRBV25-1	TRBJ1-1	NA	NA	CASTPYDGMNTEAFF	TGTGCCAGCACCCCCTACGATGGGATGAACACTGAAGCTTTCTTT
TRBV14	TRBJ2-7	TRBD2	NA	CASSLSGLAGFEQYF	TGTGCCAGCAGCCTATCGGGACTAGCGGGATTTGAGCAGTACTTC
TRBV11-3	TRBJ2-7	NA	NA	CASSLGPGPAEQYF	TGTGCCAGCAGCTTAGGTCCAGGGCCGGCCGAGCAGTACTTC
TRBV7-6	TRBJ1-5	TRBD1	NA	CASSINQGADQPQHF	TGTGCCAGCAGCATCAATCAGGGGGCCGATCAGCCCCAGCATTTT
TRBV6-1	TRBJ2-1	TRBD1	NA	CASRQQGTNEQFF	TGTGCCAGCAGACAACAGGGGACCAACGAGCAGTTCTTC
TRBV21-1	TRBJ2-7	NA	once	CASSKSRQKSYEQYF	TGTGCCAGCAGCAAATCCCGACAGAAATCCTACGAGCAGTACTTC
TRBV7-9	TRBJ1-1	NA	NA	CASSLYREGGTEAFF	TGTGCCAGCAGCCTCTATCGGGAAGGAGGCACTGAAGCTTTCTTT
TRBV6-5	TRBJ1-5	TRBD1	NA	CASRPWTGDNQPQHF	TGTGCCAGCAGGCCTTGGACAGGCGACAATCAGCCCCAGCATTTT
TRBV9	TRBJ2-2	NA	few	CASSTRRGGSNTGELFF	TGTGCCAGCAGCACGAGACGAGGCGGATCGAACACCGGGGAGCTGTTTTTT
TRBV7-9	TRBJ2-7	NA	NA	CASSPRPSNYEQYF	TGTGCCAGCAGCCCCAGACCTAGCAACTACGAGCAGTACTTC
TRBV19	TRBJ2-7	NA	NA	CASTPGGSYEQYF	TGTGCCAGTACCCCCGGGGGTTCCTACGAGCAGTACTTC
TRBV6-1	TRBJ1-4	TRBD1	NA	CASSEVRGLGEKLFF	TGTGCCAGCAGTGAAGTCAGGGGGCTGGGTGAAAAACTGTTTTTT
TRBV4-3	TRBJ2-1	NA	NA	CASSQDPASVSEQFF	TGCGCCAGCAGCCAAGATCCGGCTAGCGTGAGTGAGCAGTTCTTC
TRBV7-9	TRBJ1-6	NA	NA	CASSLDDSSPLHF	TGTGCCAGCAGCTTGGACGATTCTTCACCCCTCCACTTT
TRBV4-1	TRBJ1-2	NA	NA	CASSQGGREGGDYGYTF	TGCGCCAGCAGCCAAGGCGGGAGGGAGGGTGGTGACTATGGCTACACCTTC
TRBV4-1	TRBJ2-2	TRBD2	NA	CASSQERLALANTGELFF	TGCGCCAGCAGCCAAGAACGACTAGCGCTCGCGAACACCGGGGAGCTGTTTTTT
TRBV25-1	TRBJ2-7	NA	once	CASSARDGYYEQYF	TGTGCCAGCAGTGCCCGGGACGGATACTACGAGCAGTACTTC
TRBV7-9	TRBJ2-5	NA	NA	CASRLSGREGETQYF	NA
TRBV6-1	TRBJ2-4	NA	NA	CASSGTELAKNIQYF	TGTGCCAGCAGTGGTACAGAACTAGCCAAAAACATTCAGTACTTC
TRBV18	TRBJ1-1	NA	many	CASSARLAPPEAFF	TGTGCCAGCTCAGCCCGGTTGGCACCTCCTGAAGCTTTCTTT
TRBV19	TRBJ1-6	TRBD1	NA	CASRQGSPLHF	TGTGCCAGCCGACAGGGCTCACCCCTCCACTTT
TRBV5-4	TRBJ2-3	NA	NA	CASSLVLTDTQYF	TGTGCCAGCAGCTTGGTCCTAACAGATACGCAGTATTTT
TRBV6-5	TRBJ1-2	NA	NA	CASSYAPLRTVGGYTF	TGTGCCAGCAGTTACGCCCCCCTTAGGACAGTTGGAGGCTACACCTTC